This TCR beta chain was sequenced during a study of OX40 agonist ivuxolimab in advanced cancers. Germline-derived CDR1 and CDR2 are LGHNA and YNFKEQ. CDR3 length: 15 amino acids. Trimming removed 1 base from V and 3 bases from J, with 10 bases in between. The data were produced by immunoSEQ multiplex PCR, yet TCRdb's version contains in-frame clones alone and is incomplete. The sample consists of 40,000 to 60,000 clones, roughly nine tenths of them appearing once. The V gene is TRBV4-2, the J gene TRBJ2-1; D perhaps matches TRBD2 (5 bases). The receptor's source is an adult with an advanced solid tumor such as melanoma, head and neck, liver or kidney cancer. This specimen was CD4+ or CD8+ T cells sorted from blood, taken in a trial of the OX40 agonist ivuxolimab. This CDR3 reads CASSQGVASYNEQFF. The CDR3 coding sequence is TGTGCCAGCAGCCAAGGGGTAGCGAGCTACAATGAGCAGTTCTTC.